Given below is one T cell receptor (beta chain) in context. Its antigen is unknown. The CDR3 runs to 15 residues. Germline CDR1 and CDR2: SGHAT and FQNNGV. V was pared by 2 bases and J by 1 base, with 11 bases between. Blood was sampled at baseline, cycle 4 day 1, and cycle 7 day 1. This entry is derived from a study of OX40 agonist ivuxolimab in advanced cancers. At the level of the study: The drug used for patients, ivuxolimab, was an agonistic anti-OX40 (CD134) antibody.

The protocol was immunoSEQ multiplex PCR, while the TCRdb copy is restricted to in-frame clones and leaves out a portion. The data show 20,000 to 30,000 clones, 79% seen once. Study outcomes and limitations: Expanded clones were, on average, more numerous among CD8+ T cells than CD4+.

This sequence originates from an adult with an advanced solid tumor such as melanoma, head and neck, liver or kidney cancer. The starting material was CD4+ or CD8+ T cells sorted from blood, obtained in a trial of the OX40 agonist ivuxolimab. The rearrangement links TRBV11-2 to TRBJ1-1; D is perhaps TRBD1 (6 bases). The CDR3, as DNA: TGTGCCAGCAGCTTATCGGACAGCCCGAACACTGAAGCTTTCTTT. Protein sequence: CASSLSDSPNTEAFF.